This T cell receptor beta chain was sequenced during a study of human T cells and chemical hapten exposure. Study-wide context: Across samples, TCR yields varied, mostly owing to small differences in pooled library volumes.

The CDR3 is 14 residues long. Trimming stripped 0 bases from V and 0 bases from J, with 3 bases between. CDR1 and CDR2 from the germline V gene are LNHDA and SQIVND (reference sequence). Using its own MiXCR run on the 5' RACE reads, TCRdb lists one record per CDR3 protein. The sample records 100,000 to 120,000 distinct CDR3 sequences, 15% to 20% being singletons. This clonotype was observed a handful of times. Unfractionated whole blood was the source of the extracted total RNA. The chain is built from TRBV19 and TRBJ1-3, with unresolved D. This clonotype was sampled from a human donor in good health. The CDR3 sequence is CASSIDRSGNTIYF. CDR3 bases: TGTGCCAGTAGTATAGACCGCTCTGGAAACACCATATATTTT. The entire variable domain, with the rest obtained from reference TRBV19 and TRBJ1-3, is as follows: DGGITQSPKYLFRKEGQNVTLSCEQNLNHDAMYWYRQDPGQGLRLIYYSQIVNDFQKGDIAEGYSVSREKKESFPLTVTSAQKNPTAFYLCASSIDRSGNTIYFGEGSWLTVV.